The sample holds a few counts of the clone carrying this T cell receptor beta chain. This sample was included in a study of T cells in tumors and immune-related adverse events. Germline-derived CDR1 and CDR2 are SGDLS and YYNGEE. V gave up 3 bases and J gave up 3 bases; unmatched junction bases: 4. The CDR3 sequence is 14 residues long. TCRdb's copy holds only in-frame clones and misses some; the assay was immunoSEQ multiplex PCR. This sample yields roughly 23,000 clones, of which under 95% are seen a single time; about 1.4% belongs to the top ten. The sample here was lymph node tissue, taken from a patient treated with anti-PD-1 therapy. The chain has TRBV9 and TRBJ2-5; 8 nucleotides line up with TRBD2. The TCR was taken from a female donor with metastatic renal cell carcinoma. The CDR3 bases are TGTGCCAGCAGCGCCCAAGCGGGAGAAGAGACCCAGTACTTC. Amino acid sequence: CASSAQAGEETQYF.